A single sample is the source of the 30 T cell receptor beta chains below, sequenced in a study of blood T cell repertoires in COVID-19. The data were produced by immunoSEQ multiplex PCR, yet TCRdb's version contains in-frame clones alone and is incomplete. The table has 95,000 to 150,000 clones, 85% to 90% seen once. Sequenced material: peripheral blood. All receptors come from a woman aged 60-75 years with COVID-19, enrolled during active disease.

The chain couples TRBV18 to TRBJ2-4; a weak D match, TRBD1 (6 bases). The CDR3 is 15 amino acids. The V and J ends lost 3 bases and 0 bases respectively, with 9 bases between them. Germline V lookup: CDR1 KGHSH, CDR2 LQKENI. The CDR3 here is CASSPGAQAKNIQYF. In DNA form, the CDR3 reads TGTGCCAGCTCACCGGGGGCCCAAGCCAAAAACATTCAGTACTTC. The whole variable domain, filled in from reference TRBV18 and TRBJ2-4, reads NAGVMQNPRHLVRRRGQEARLRCSPMKGHSHVYWYRQLPEEGLKFMVYLQKENIIDESGMPKERFSAEFPKEGPSILRIQQVVRGDSAAYFCASSPGAQAKNIQYFGAGTRLSVL.

CDR3 in amino acids: CASSFTGPGNTGELFF. The CDR3 nucleotides read TGTGCCAGCAGTTTCACCGGCCCGGGGAACACCGGGGAGCTGTTTTTT. V is TRBV6-2 or TRBV6-3 and J is TRBJ2-2; D not resolved. V lost 4 bases, J lost 1 base, and 13 bases lay in between. Germline assignment: CDR1 MNHEY and CDR2 SVGEGT. The CDR3 runs to 16 residues.

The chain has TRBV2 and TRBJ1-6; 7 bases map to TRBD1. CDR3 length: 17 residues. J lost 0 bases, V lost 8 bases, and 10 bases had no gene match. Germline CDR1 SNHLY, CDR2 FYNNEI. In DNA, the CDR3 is TGTGCCAGCCAACAGGGGCTTCAAGGCTCCTATAATTCACCCCTCCACTTT. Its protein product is CASQQGLQGSYNSPLHF.

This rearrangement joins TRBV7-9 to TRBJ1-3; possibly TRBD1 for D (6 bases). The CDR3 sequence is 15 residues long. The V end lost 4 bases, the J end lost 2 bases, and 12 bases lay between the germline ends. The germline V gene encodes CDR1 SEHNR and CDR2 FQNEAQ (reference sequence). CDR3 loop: CASSSPRGPGNTIYF. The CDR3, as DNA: TGTGCCAGCAGCTCACCCAGGGGCCCTGGAAACACCATATATTTT.

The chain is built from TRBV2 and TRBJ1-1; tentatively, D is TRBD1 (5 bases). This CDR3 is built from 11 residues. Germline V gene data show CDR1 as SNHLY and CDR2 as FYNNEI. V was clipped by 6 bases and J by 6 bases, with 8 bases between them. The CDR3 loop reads CASRGLAEAFF. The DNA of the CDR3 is TGTGCCAGCAGGGGGCTTGCTGAAGCTTTCTTT.

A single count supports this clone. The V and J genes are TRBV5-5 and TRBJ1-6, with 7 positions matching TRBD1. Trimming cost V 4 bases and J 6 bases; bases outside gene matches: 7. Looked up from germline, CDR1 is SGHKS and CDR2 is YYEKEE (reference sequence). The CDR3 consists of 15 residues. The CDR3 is CASSATGVPNSPLHF. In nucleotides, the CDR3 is TGTGCCAGCAGCGCTACAGGGGTTCCTAATTCACCCCTCCACTTT.

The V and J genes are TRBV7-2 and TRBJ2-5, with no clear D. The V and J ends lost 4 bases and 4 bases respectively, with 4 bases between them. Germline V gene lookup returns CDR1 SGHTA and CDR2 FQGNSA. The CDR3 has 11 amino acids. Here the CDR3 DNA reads TGTGCCAGCAGCTACGGAGAGACCCAGTACTTC. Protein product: CASSYGETQYF.

The CDR3 coding sequence is TGTGCCAGCAGCCAATTGGGGACAGGGCTACTCGAGCAGTACTTC. Translated: CASSQLGTGLLEQYF. V usage is TRBV7-9 and J usage is TRBJ2-7, with TRBD1 identical over 9 bases. In germline, CDR1 is SEHNR, CDR2 FQNEAQ (reference sequence). This CDR3 is 15 amino acids long. V lost 5 bases to trimming and J lost 6 bases; unmatched junction nucleotides: 11.

CDR3 DNA: TGTGCCAGCGGGGGGGTATACACAGATACGCAGTATTTT. It yields the protein CASGGVYTDTQYF. The J gene is TRBJ2-3, the V gene TRBV7-9, with 7 bases fitting TRBD2. Per germline, CDR1 SEHNR and CDR2 FQNEAQ (reference sequence). V was clipped by 8 bases and J by 2 bases; unmatched bases: 4. This CDR3 contains 13 residues.

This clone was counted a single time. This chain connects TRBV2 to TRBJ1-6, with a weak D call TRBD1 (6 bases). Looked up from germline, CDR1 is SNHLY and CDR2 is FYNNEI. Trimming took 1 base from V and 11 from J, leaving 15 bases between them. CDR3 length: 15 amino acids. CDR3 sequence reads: CASSEDLGHWAPLHF. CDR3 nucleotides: TGTGCCAGCAGTGAAGATTTGGGACACTGGGCACCCCTCCACTTT.

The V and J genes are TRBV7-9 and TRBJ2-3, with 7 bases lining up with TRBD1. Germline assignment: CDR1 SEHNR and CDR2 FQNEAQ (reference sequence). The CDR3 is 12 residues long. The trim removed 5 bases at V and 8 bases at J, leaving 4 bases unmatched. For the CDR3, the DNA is TGTGCCAGCAGCCGAGACAGGGCTACGCAGTATTTT. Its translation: CASSRDRATQYF.

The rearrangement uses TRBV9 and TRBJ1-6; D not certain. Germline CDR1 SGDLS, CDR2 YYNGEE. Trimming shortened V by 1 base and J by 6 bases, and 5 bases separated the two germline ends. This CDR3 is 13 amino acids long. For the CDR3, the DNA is TGTGCCAGCAGCGTATCGGTTAATTCACCCCTCCACTTT. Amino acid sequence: CASSVSVNSPLHF.

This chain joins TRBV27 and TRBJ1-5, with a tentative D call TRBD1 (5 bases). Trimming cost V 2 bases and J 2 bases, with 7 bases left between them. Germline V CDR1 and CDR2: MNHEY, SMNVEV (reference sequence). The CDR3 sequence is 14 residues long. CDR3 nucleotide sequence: TGTGCCAGCAGTTTAGGCAGGGGCAATCAGCCCCAGCATTTT. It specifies CASSLGRGNQPQHF.

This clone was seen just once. The CDR3: CASSLGGRRHEQYF. The CDR3 DNA follows: TGTGCCAGCAGCTTGGGGGGGCGCAGGCACGAGCAGTACTTC. The V and J genes are TRBV5-4 and TRBJ2-7; D might be TRBD1 (6 bases). The CDR3 covers 14 residues. V gave up 0 bases and J gave up 5 bases, with 12 bases separating them. The germline V gene encodes CDR1 SGHNT and CDR2 YYREEE (reference sequence).

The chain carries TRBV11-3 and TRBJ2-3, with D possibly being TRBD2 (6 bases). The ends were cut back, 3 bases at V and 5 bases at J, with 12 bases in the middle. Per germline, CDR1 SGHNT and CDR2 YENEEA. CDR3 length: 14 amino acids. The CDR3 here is CASSFNAGLDTQYF. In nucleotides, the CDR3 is TGTGCCAGCAGCTTTAACGCGGGGTTAGATACGCAGTATTTT.

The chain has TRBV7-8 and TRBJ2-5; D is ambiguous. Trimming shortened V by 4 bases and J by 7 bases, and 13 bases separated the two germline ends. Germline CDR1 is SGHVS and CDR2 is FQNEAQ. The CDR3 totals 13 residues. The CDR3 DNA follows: TGTGCCAGCAGCTCGGTACCCCCGTCGACCCAGTACTTC. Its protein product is CASSSVPPSTQYF.

CDR3 in amino acids: CASGPYGYTF. The CDR3 DNA is TGTGCCAGCGGGCCTTATGGCTACACCTTC. This chain joins TRBV9 and TRBJ1-2; D is undetermined. Trimming removed 7 bases from V and 5 bases from J, with 6 bases in between. The germline CDR1 and CDR2 sequences are SGDLS and YYNGEE. This CDR3 is 10 amino acids long.

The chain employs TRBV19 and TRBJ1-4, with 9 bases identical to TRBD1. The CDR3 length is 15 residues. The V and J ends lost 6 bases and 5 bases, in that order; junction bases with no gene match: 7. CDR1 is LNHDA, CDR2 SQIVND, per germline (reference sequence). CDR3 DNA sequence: TGTGCCAGTAGCATAAACAGGGGGCGCAATGAAAAACTGTTTTTT. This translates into CASSINRGRNEKLFF.

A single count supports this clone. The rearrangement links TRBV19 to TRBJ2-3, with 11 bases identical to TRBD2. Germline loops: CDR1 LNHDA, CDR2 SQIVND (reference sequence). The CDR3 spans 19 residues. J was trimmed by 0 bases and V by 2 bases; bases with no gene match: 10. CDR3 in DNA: TGTGCCAGTAGTATAAGGTCTAGCGGGGGGACCCCAAGCACAGATACGCAGTATTTT. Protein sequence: CASSIRSSGGTPSTDTQYF.

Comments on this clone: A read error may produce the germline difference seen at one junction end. The CDR3 bases are TGTGCCAGCACTTACGACAGGGGCTATGGCTACACCTTC. Encoded protein: CASTYDRGYGYTF. The gene calls are TRBV6-5 and TRBJ1-2; 8 bases fit TRBD1. This CDR3 has 13 residues. Germline values: CDR1 MNHEY, CDR2 SVGAGI.

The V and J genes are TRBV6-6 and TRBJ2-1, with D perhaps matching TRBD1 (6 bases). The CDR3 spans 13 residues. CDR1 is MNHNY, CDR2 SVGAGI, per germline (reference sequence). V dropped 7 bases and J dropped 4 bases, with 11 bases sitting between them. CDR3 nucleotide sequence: TGTGCCAGCAATAAGGACAGTTACAATGAGCAGTTCTTC. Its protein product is CASNKDSYNEQFF.

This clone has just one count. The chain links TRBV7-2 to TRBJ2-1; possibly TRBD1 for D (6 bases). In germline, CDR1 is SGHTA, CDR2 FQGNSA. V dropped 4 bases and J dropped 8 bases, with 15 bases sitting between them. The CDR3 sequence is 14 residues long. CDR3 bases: TGTGCCAGCAGCTCGGCCTTGACAGGCCATGAGCAGTTCTTC. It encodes CASSSALTGHEQFF.

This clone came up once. The CDR3 loop is CASSPHSLINTEAFF. DNA of the CDR3: TGTGCCAGTAGTCCCCACTCTCTAATTAACACTGAAGCTTTCTTT. The chain recombines TRBV19 with TRBJ1-1; no firm D call. CDR3 length: 15 residues. CDR1 is LNHDA, CDR2 SQIVND, per germline (reference sequence). V lost 5 bases and J 2 bases, leaving 15 bases between the germline ends.

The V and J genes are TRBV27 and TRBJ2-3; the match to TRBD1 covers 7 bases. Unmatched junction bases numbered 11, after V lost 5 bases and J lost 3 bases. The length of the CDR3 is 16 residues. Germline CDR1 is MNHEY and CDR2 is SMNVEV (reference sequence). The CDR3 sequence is CASSRKQGYRTDTQYF. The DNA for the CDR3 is TGTGCCAGCAGTCGGAAACAGGGGTATCGAACAGATACGCAGTATTTT.

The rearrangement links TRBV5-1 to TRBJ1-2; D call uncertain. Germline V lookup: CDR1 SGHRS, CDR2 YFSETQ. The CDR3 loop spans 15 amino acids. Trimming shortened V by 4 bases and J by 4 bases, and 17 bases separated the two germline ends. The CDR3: CASSARGEGAYGYTF. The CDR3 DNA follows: TGCGCCAGCAGCGCTCGGGGAGAGGGCGCCTATGGCTACACCTTC.

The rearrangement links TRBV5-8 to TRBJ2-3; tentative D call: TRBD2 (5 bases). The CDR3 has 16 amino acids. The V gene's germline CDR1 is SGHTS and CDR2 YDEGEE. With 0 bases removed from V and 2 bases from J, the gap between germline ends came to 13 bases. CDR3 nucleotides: TGTGCCAGCAGCTTGGCCAGGCAGCGGAACACAGATACGCAGTATTTT. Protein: CASSLARQRNTDTQYF.

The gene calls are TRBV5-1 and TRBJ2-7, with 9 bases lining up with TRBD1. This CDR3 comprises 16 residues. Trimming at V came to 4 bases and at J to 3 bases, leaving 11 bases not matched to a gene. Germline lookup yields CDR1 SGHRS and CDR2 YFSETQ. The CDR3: CASSSGGTGTNYEQYF. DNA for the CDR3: TGCGCCAGCAGCAGCGGCGGGACAGGGACTAACTACGAGCAGTACTTC. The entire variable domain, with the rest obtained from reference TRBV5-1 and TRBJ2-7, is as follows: KAGVTQTPRYLIKTRGQQVTLSCSPISGHRSVSWYQQTPGQGLQFLFEYFSETQRNKGNFPGRFSGRQFSNSRSEMNVSTLELGDSALYLCASSSGGTGTNYEQYFGPGTRLTVT.

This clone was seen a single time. Here the CDR3 DNA reads TGTGCCAGCAGGTCTGGACACCTCTATGGCTACACCTTC. Protein: CASRSGHLYGYTF. J is TRBJ1-2 and V is TRBV27, with D perhaps TRBD1 (5 bases). V gave up 6 bases and J gave up 4 bases, with 12 bases separating them. Germline CDR1 and CDR2: MNHEY and SMNVEV (reference sequence). The CDR3 is made up of 13 amino acids.

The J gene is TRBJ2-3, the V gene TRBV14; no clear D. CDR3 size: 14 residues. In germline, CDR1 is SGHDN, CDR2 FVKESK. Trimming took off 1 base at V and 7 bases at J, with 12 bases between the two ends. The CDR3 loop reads CASSQGITQYTQYF. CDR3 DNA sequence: TGTGCCAGCAGCCAAGGCATCACTCAATATACGCAGTATTTT.

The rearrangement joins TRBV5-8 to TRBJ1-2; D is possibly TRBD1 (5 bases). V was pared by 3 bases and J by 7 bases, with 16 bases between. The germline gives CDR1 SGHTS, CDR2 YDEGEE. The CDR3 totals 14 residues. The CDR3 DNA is TGTGCCAGCAGCTGGGGACTGGCCTCCGGTGGCTACACCTTC. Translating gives CASSWGLASGGYTF. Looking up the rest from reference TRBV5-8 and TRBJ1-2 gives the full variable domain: EAGVTQSPTHLIKTRGQQATLRCSPISGHTSVYWYQQALGLGLQFLLWYDEGEERNRGNFPPRFSGRQFPNYSSELNVNALELEDSALYLCASSWGLASGGYTFGSGTRLTVV.